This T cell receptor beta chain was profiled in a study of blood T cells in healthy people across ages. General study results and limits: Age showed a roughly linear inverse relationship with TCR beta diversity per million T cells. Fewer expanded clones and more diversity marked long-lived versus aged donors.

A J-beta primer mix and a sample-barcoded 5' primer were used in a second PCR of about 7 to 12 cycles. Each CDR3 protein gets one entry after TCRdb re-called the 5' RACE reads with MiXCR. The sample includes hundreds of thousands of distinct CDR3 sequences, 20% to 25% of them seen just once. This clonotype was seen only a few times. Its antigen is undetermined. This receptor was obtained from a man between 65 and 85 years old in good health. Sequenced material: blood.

The CDR3 here is CSVPAGETQYF. As DNA, the CDR3 is TGCAGCGTTCCAGCGGGAGAGACCCAGTACTTC. This chain joins TRBV29-1 and TRBJ2-5; maybe TRBD2 (6 bases). Trimming stripped 5 bases from V and 4 bases from J, with 8 bases between. The germline CDR1 and CDR2 sequences are SQVTM and ANQGSEA. The CDR3 is made up of 11 amino acids.